This TCR beta chain is drawn from a study of blood T cell repertoires in COVID-19. Assay used: immunoSEQ multiplex PCR; TCRdb lists only in-frame clones, some missing. The sample lists under 250,000 clones, 80% seen once, with approximately 7.2% in the top ten. CDR1 is MNHEY and CDR2 is SVGAGI in the germline V gene. This CDR3 spans 13 amino acids. The V segment lost 2 bases and the J segment 13 bases; nucleotides outside the gene matches: 8. Source material: peripheral blood. The TCR sequence derives from a woman between 70 and 85 years old with acute or convalescent COVID-19. This chain connects TRBV6-5 to TRBJ2-3, with 8 bases fitting TRBD1. The CDR3 region is CASSYRTLDREYF. The CDR3 DNA sequence: TGTGCCAGCAGTTACCGGACCCTGGACAGGGAGTATTTT.